The text below deals with one TCR beta chain. CDR3 length: 15 amino acids. The germline gives CDR1 LNHNV, CDR2 YYDKDF (reference sequence). The ends lost 1 base at V and 2 bases at J; junction bases unmatched: 4. Primers included in the PCR were 60 Vbeta and 13 Jbeta primers. Measured with immunoSEQ multiplex PCR; TCRdb has only the in-frame clones, and not every one. This sample carries around 170,000 clones, approximately 80% of them seen once, and the ten largest clones take more than 1.4%. This entry belongs to a study of cytomegalovirus exposure and HLA in healthy donors. Study context: As an earlier analysis found, around 190 million T cells yielded 90 million to 140 million unique TCR beta sequences.

The origin of this receptor is a male donor in good health and CMV-seronegative. Specimen: PBMCs. This chain links TRBV15 with TRBJ2-7; TRBD1 agrees at 8 bases. The CDR3 is CATSRAGQGAYEQYF. CDR3 DNA: TGTGCCACCAGCAGAGCAGGACAGGGTGCCTACGAGCAGTACTTC.